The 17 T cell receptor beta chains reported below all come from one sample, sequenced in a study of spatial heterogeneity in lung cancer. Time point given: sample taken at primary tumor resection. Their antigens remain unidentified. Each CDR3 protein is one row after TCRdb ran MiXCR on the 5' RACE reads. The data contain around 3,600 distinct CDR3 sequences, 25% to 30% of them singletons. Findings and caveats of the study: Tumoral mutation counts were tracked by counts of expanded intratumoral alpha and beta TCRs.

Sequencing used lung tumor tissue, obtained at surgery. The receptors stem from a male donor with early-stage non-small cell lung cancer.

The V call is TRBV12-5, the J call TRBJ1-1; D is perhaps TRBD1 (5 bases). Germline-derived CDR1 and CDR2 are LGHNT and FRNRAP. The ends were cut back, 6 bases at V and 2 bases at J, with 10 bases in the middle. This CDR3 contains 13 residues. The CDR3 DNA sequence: TGTGCTAGTGGATCGACAGACAACACTGAAGCTTTCTTT. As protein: CASGSTDNTEAFF.

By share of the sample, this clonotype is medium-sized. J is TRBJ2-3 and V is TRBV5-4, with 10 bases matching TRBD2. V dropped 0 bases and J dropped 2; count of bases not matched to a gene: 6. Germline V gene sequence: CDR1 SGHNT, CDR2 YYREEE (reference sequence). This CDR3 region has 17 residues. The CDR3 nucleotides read TGTGCCAGCAGCTTGGGTTCTAGCGGGAGACTCACAGATACGCAGTATTTT. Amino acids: CASSLGSSGRLTDTQYF.

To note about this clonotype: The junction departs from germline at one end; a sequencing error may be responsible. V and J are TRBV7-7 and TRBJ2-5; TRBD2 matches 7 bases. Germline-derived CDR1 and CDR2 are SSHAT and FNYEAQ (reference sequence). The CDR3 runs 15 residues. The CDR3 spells CASSLSSGLQETQYF. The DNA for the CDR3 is TGTGCTAGCAGCCTTTCTAGCGGACTACAAGAGACCCAGTACTTC.

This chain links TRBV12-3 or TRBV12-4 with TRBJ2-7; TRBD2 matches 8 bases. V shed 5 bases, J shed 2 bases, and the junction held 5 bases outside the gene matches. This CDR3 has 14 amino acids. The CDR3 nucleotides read TGTGCCAGCAGTCCACAGACTAGCGCCTACGAGCAGTACTTC. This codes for CASSPQTSAYEQYF.

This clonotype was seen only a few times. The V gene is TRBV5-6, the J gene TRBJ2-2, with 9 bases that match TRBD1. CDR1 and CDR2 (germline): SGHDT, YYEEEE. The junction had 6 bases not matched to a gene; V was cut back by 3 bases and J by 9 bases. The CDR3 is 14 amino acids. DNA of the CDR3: TGTGCCAGCAGCTACCGGGACAGGGACCGGGAGCTGTTTTTT. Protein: CASSYRDRDRELFF.

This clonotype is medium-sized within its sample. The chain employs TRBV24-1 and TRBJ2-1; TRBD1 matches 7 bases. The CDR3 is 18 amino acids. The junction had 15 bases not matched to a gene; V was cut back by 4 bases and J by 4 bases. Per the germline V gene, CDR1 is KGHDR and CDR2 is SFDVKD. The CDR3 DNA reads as TGTGCCACCAGTGACCGAGGGACAGATTCTTACGCTTACAATGAGCAGTTCTTC. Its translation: CATSDRGTDSYAYNEQFF.

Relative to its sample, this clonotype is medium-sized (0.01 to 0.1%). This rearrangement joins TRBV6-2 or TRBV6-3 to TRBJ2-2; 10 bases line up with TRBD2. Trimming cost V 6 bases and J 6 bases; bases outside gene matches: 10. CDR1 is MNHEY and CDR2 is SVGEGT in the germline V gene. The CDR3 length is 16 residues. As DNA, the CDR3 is TGTGCCAGCAGGATCTCTAGCGGGAGAGGCCCCGGGGAGCTGTTTTTT. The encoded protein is CASRISSGRGPGELFF.

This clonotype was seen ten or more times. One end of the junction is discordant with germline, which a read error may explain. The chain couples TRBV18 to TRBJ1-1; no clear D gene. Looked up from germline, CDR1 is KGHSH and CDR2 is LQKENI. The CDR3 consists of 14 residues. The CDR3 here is CASLPQEMNTEAFF. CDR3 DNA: TGTGCCAGCTTACCACAAGAAATGAACACTGAAGCTTTCTTT. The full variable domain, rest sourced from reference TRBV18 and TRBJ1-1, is NAGVMQNPRHLVRRRGQEARLRCSPMKGHSHVYWYRQLPEEGLKFMVYLQKENIIDESGMPKERFSAEFPKEGPSILRIQQVVRGDSAAYFCASLPQEMNTEAFFGQGTRLTVV.

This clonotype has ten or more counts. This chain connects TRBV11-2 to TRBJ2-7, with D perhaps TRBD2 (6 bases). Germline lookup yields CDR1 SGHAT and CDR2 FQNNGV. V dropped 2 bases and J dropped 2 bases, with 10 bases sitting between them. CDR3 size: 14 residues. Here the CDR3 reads CASSLTGGTYEQYF. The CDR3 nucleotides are TGTGCCAGCAGCTTAACGGGCGGGACCTACGAGCAGTACTTC.

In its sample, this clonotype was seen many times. The DNA for the CDR3 is TGCGCCAGCAGACGGGACAGCAGCTCCTACGAGCAGTACTTC. The encoded protein is CASRRDSSSYEQYF. The chain couples TRBV5-1 to TRBJ2-7; 7 nucleotides align to TRBD1. Germline V CDR1 and CDR2: SGHRS, YFSETQ. Trimming at V came to 5 bases and at J to 0 bases, leaving 5 bases not matched to a gene. The CDR3 runs to 14 residues.

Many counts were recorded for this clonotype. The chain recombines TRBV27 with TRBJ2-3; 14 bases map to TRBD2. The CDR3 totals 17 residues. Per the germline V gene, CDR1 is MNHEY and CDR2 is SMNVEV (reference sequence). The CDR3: CAPPRRLAGGLPDTQYF. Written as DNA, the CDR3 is TGTGCTCCTCCACGGAGACTAGCGGGAGGGCTCCCAGATACGCAGTATTTT.

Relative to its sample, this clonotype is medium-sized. The DNA of the CDR3 is TGTGCCAGCAGTCGCAAAGGGGGACCCCTCCACTTT. Its translation is CASSRKGGPLHF. The rearrangement joins TRBV27 to TRBJ1-6; tentative D call: TRBD1 (6 bases). CDR3 length equals 12 residues. Germline values: CDR1 MNHEY, CDR2 SMNVEV (reference sequence). The ends were cut back, 5 bases at V and 12 bases at J, with 11 bases in the middle.

The CDR3 nucleotides read TGTGCCAGCAGCCCTCGACCAGACGCCGTAGTAGGGCAAGAGACCCAGTACTTC. Translating gives CASSPRPDAVVGQETQYF. V and J are TRBV14 and TRBJ2-5; D unclear. The ends were cut back, 4 bases at V and 2 bases at J, with 23 bases in the middle. Germline CDR1 SGHDN, CDR2 FVKESK. This CDR3 spans 18 amino acids.

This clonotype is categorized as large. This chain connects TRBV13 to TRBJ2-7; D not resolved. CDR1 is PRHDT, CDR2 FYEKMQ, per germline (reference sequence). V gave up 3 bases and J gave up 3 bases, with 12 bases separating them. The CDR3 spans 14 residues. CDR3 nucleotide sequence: TGTGCCAGCAGCTTCATCTCCGGCCTCTACGAGCAGTACTTC. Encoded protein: CASSFISGLYEQYF.

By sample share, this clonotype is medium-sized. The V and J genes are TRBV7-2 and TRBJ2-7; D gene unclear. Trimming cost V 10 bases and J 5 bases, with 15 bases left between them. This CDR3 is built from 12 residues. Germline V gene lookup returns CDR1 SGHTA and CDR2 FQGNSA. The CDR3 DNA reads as TGTGCCATGCCTAGGAGATGGGACGAGCAGTACTTC. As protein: CAMPRRWDEQYF.

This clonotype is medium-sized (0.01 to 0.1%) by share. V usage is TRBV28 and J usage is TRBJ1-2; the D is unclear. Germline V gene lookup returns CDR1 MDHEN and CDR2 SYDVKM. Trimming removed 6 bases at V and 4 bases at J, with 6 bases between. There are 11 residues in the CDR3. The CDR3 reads CASRQTYGYTF. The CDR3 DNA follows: TGTGCCAGCAGGCAGACCTATGGCTACACCTTC.

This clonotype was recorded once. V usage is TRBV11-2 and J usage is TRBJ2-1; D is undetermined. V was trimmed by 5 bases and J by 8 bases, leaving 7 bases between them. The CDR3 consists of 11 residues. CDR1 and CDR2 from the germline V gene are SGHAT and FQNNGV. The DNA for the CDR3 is TGTGCCAGCAGCAAGTGGTATGAGCAGTTCTTC. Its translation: CASSKWYEQFF.